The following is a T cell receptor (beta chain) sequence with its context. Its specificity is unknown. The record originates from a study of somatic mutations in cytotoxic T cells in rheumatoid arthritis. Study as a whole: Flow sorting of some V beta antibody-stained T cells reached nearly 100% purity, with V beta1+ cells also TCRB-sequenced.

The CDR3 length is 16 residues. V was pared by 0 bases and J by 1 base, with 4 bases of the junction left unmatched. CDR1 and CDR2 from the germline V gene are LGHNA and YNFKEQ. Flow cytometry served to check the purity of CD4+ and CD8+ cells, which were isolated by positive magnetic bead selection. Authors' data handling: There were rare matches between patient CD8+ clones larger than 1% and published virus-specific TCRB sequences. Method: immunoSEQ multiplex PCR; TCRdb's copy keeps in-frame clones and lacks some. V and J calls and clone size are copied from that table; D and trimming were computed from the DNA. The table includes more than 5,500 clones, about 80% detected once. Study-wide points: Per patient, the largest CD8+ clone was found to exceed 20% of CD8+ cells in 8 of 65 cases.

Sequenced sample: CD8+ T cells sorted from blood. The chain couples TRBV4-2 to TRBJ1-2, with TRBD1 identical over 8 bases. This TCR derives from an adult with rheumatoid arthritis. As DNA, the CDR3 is TGTGCCAGCAGCCAAGAAATGACAGGGGTTAACTATGGCTACACCTTC. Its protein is CASSQEMTGVNYGYTF.